The subject of this entry is one T cell receptor (beta chain). No antigen is known for it. Sequencing was performed with immunoSEQ multiplex PCR; in TCRdb, only in-frame clones are kept and a portion is missing. The sample consists of 200,000 to 250,000 clones, around 93% of them appearing once. This specimen belongs to a study of T cell responses to AZD1222 COVID-19 vaccine. The CDR3 totals 15 residues. Germline loops: CDR1 SGHNT, CDR2 YYREEE (reference sequence). V lost 3 bases and J lost 7, with 19 bases in between. Notes on the study in general: There were mostly white British donors and more females than males, and clonal diversity was possibly underestimated. Of the AZD1222 recipients, only six or seven were seropositive at baseline. Of spike-specific TCRs, nearly half reportedly target regions left unmutated in variants. The study found vaccine-associated CD4 TCRs spanning spike, dominant at 160-218 and 743-854.

This clonotype was obtained from an adult in good health. Material: peripheral blood, obtained on day 0 of MenACWY control vaccination. This chain joins TRBV5-4 and TRBJ2-5, with D perhaps assigned TRBD1 or TRBD2 (6 bases each). The CDR3 DNA reads as TGTGCCAGCAGCTCGGCCGGGGACTTCAGGGGGACCCAGTACTTC. It yields the protein CASSSAGDFRGTQYF. Drawing the rest from reference TRBV5-4 and TRBJ2-5, the complete variable domain is ETGVTQSPTHLIKTRGQQVTLRCSSQSGHNTVSWYQQALGQGPQFIFQYYREEENGRGNFPPRFSGLQFPNYSSELNVNALELDDSALYLCASSSAGDFRGTQYFGPGTRLLVL.